This T cell receptor (beta chain) was sequenced in a study of a mutant IDH1 vaccine in newly diagnosed glioma. The wider study: Patients arrived already treated with radiotherapy, temozolomide, or both, most having had both.

The time point here: baseline, week 1 (first vaccination visit). The treatment was: pre-vaccination baseline after standard-of-care therapy. Using immunoSEQ multiplex PCR, the repertoire was profiled, and TCRdb retains in-frame clones only, with some absent. The data hold 75,000 to 100,000 clones, with about 80% observed a single time. Study outcomes and limitations: Top peripheral T cell clonotype shifts appeared unrelated to pseudoprogression. Detectable vaccine-induced immune responses arose in around 93% of patients.

A note on this clone: Antigen specificity is unknown.

Germline lookup yields CDR1 SNHLY and CDR2 FYNNEI. With V trimmed by 8 bases and J by 3 bases, 6 bases remained unmatched. This CDR3 has 14 amino acids. The sample consisted of PBMCs, taken from a glioma patient treated with radiotherapy, temozolomide or both. The chain joins TRBV2 to TRBJ1-2, with TRBD1 matching over 10 bases. This TCR was sampled from a middle-aged man with glioma. Some clones in this sample may be carry-over from other donors' samples. CDR3 sequence (DNA): TGTGCCAGCCGTAGGGACAGGGGTGACTATGGCTACACCTTC. This encodes CASRRDRGDYGYTF.